The 31 T cell receptor beta chains given below trace back to one sample, sequenced in a study of blood T cell repertoires in COVID-19. Assay used: immunoSEQ multiplex PCR; TCRdb lists only in-frame clones, some missing. The sample includes around 150,000 clones, around three quarters of them seen just once. The sample comprised peripheral blood. Receptor source: a man aged 50-59 years with active or convalescent COVID-19.

The J gene is TRBJ2-5, the V gene TRBV4-2, with 11 nucleotides matching TRBD2. J gave up 5 bases and V 0 bases, and 14 bases lay outside the gene matches. Looked up from germline, CDR1 is LGHNA and CDR2 is YNFKEQ. This CDR3 spans 19 amino acids. The CDR3 DNA reads TGTGCCAGCAGCCAAGAATTCGCGGTAGCGGGAGGGCCCGGGGAGACCCAGTACTTC. Translation: CASSQEFAVAGGPGETQYF.

The chain links TRBV7-3 to TRBJ1-3; unclear D gene. There are 16 residues in the CDR3. Looked up from germline, CDR1 is SGHTA and CDR2 is FQGTGA. Trimming stripped 7 bases from V and 0 bases from J, with 16 bases between. For the CDR3, the DNA is TGTGCCAGCATTCTCGTTCTTTCTTACTCTGGAAACACCATATATTTT. Translation gives CASILVLSYSGNTIYF.

The chain has TRBV7-9 and TRBJ2-7; D ambiguous. The CDR3 contains 13 residues. Trimming left V 5 bases short and J 2 bases short, with 10 bases between. The V gene's germline CDR1 is SEHNR and CDR2 FQNEAQ (reference sequence). The CDR3 DNA is TGTGCCAGCAGCCCTCCTTTAACCTACGAGCAGTACTTC. Its translation is CASSPPLTYEQYF.

This clone was recorded once. The chain links TRBV5-1 to TRBJ2-5; 7 nucleotides align to TRBD2. Germline V gene sequence: CDR1 SGHRS, CDR2 YFSETQ. Germline trimming cut 0 bases from V and 6 bases from J; bases unmatched to any gene: 5. The CDR3 is 14 amino acids. CDR3 sequence (DNA): TGCGCCAGCAGCTTGGGACTAGCTAGACAGACCCAGTACTTC. This gives the protein CASSLGLARQTQYF.

The J gene is TRBJ2-3, the V gene TRBV19; 9 positions match TRBD2. Germline-derived CDR1 and CDR2 are LNHDA and SQIVND (reference sequence). This CDR3 comprises 15 residues. With V trimmed by 3 bases and J by 5 bases, 6 bases remained unmatched. The CDR3 bases are TGTGCCAGTAGTATCGGGACTAGCATCGGAGATACGCAGTATTTT. Protein product: CASSIGTSIGDTQYF.

The DNA of the CDR3 is TGTGCCACCGCGGGAGGAGCGGGCACCGGGGAGCTGTTTTTT. It yields the protein CATAGGAGTGELFF. The chain uses TRBV28 and TRBJ2-2, with 8 bases matching TRBD2. Germline V gene data show CDR1 as MDHEN and CDR2 as SYDVKM. The CDR3 totals 14 residues. With 10 bases clipped from V and 4 bases from J, the junction kept 8 bases outside the gene matches.

The rearrangement links TRBV7-3 to TRBJ1-1; D is possibly TRBD1 (5 bases). Trimming took off 1 base at V and 1 base at J, with 10 bases between the two ends. This CDR3 comprises 15 residues. The germline V gene encodes CDR1 SGHTA and CDR2 FQGTGA. This CDR3 is CASSLNPGGNTEAFF. As DNA, the CDR3 is TGTGCCAGCAGCTTAAACCCGGGGGGGAACACTGAAGCTTTCTTT.

The chain employs TRBV7-2 and TRBJ2-7; 10 nucleotides agree with TRBD2. The CDR3 sequence is 16 residues long. V was clipped by 3 bases and J by 4 bases; unmatched bases: 9. CDR1 and CDR2 (germline): SGHTA, FQGNSA. The CDR3 is CASSFLAGELGYEQYF. The CDR3 region has the DNA TGTGCCAGCAGCTTTCTAGCGGGAGAACTTGGGTACGAGCAGTACTTC. The entire variable domain, with the rest obtained from reference TRBV7-2 and TRBJ2-7, is as follows: GAGVSQSPSNKVTEKGKDVELRCDPISGHTALYWYRQSLGQGLEFLIYFQGNSAPDKSGLPSDRFSAERTGGSVSTLTIQRTQQEDSAVYLCASSFLAGELGYEQYFGPGTRLTVT.

In nucleotides, the CDR3 is TGTGCCAGCAGCCCTCGCGGGGCTAGCGGGACGGAGACCCAGTACTTC. It translates to CASSPRGASGTETQYF. V usage is TRBV7-9 and J usage is TRBJ2-5, with TRBD2 matching over 9 bases. Looked up from germline, CDR1 is SEHNR and CDR2 is FQNEAQ (reference sequence). The V gene end was trimmed by 5 bases and the J gene end by 5 bases; junction bases not matched to a gene: 12. The length of the CDR3 is 16 residues.

The V gene is TRBV5-1, the J gene TRBJ1-5; 11 bases agree with TRBD1. Losses at the gene ends were 3 bases for V and 9 bases for J; bases not matched to a gene: 2. CDR1 is SGHRS, CDR2 YFSETQ, per germline. The CDR3 is made up of 13 amino acids. Here the CDR3 reads CASSWTGGRPQHF. The CDR3 nucleotides read TGCGCCAGCAGCTGGACAGGGGGCCGGCCCCAGCATTTT.

The chain uses TRBV5-4 and TRBJ2-2; D is possibly TRBD2 (6 bases). The CDR3 is 15 amino acids. The germline V gene has CDR1 SGHNT and CDR2 YYREEE (reference sequence). V was cut by 2 bases and J by 0 bases, with 8 bases left in between. This CDR3 is CASSFGTPNTGELFF. CDR3 DNA: TGTGCCAGCAGCTTTGGGACTCCGAACACCGGGGAGCTGTTTTTT.

The V gene is TRBV19, the J gene TRBJ2-7; D perhaps matches TRBD1 (5 bases). The CDR3 is 15 amino acids. Germline values: CDR1 LNHDA, CDR2 SQIVND (reference sequence). V lost 5 bases to trimming and J lost 3 bases, with 17 bases between them. The CDR3 sequence: CASSPQAGDSYEQYF. CDR3 DNA: TGTGCCAGTAGTCCTCAGGCCGGTGACAGCTACGAGCAGTACTTC.

The J gene is TRBJ2-7, the V gene TRBV11-2, with a tentative D call TRBD1 (5 bases). The CDR3 has 14 amino acids. Looked up from germline, CDR1 is SGHAT and CDR2 is FQNNGV. The ends were cut back, 2 bases at V and 3 bases at J, with 11 bases in the middle. The CDR3 loop is CASSLRGSLYEQYF. The CDR3 nucleotides read TGTGCCAGCAGCTTAAGGGGTTCCCTCTACGAGCAGTACTTC.

The gene calls are TRBV19 and TRBJ1-1, with TRBD1 identical over 11 bases. V shed 6 bases, J shed 5 bases, and the junction held 5 bases outside the gene matches. The germline V gene encodes CDR1 LNHDA and CDR2 SQIVND (reference sequence). The CDR3 has 14 amino acids. The CDR3 DNA reads as TGTGCCAGTAGCGACCGGGACAGGGGGACTGAAGCTTTCTTT. It is translated as CASSDRDRGTEAFF. Full variable domain (outside the CDR3, taken from reference TRBV19 and TRBJ1-1): DGGITQSPKYLFRKEGQNVTLSCEQNLNHDAMYWYRQDPGQGLRLIYYSQIVNDFQKGDIAEGYSVSREKKESFPLTVTSAQKNPTAFYLCASSDRDRGTEAFFGQGTRLTVV.

For this clone: The same CDR3 arises from other DNA sequences in this sample as well. This sequence joins TRBV9 and TRBJ1-4, with D possibly TRBD1 on 5 matching bases. This CDR3 has 15 residues. The germline gives CDR1 SGDLS, CDR2 YYNGEE. Trimming shortened V by 0 bases and J by 2 bases, and 8 bases separated the two germline ends. The CDR3 protein is CASSVAGSTNEKLFF. The CDR3 DNA is TGTGCCAGCAGCGTAGCAGGGTCGACTAATGAAAAACTGTTTTTT. Drawing the rest from reference TRBV9 and TRBJ1-4, the complete variable domain is DSGVTQTPKHLITATGQRVTLRCSPRSGDLSVYWYQQSLDQGLQFLIQYYNGEERAKGNILERFSAQQFPDLHSELNLSSLELGDSALYFCASSVAGSTNEKLFFGSGTQLSVL.

The rearrangement uses TRBV27 and TRBJ1-1; 7 bases match TRBD1. The length of the CDR3 is 14 residues. Germline-derived CDR1 and CDR2 are MNHEY and SMNVEV (reference sequence). Trimming removed 6 bases from V and 1 base from J; junction bases left unmatched: 5. CDR3 amino acids: CASSYRGPNTEAFF. The CDR3 nucleotides are TGTGCCAGCAGCTATAGGGGGCCGAACACTGAAGCTTTCTTT.

The J gene is TRBJ2-2, the V gene TRBV5-4; 8 positions agree with TRBD1. Germline lookup yields CDR1 SGHNT and CDR2 YYREEE (reference sequence). V gave up 3 bases and J gave up 0 bases; unmatched junction bases: 1. There are 15 residues in the CDR3. CDR3 loop: CASSSDRANTGELFF. The CDR3 DNA sequence: TGTGCCAGCAGCTCGGACAGGGCGAACACCGGGGAGCTGTTTTTT. Full variable domain (rest looked up from reference TRBV5-4 and TRBJ2-2): ETGVTQSPTHLIKTRGQQVTLRCSSQSGHNTVSWYQQALGQGPQFIFQYYREEENGRGNFPPRFSGLQFPNYSSELNVNALELDDSALYLCASSSDRANTGELFFGEGSRLTVL.

This clone appeared a few times. This chain joins TRBV14 and TRBJ1-2; D might be TRBD1 (5 bases). Germline CDR1 reads SGHDN; CDR2 reads FVKESK. V lost 0 bases and J lost 1, with 15 bases in between. The CDR3 extends over 17 amino acids. The CDR3 coding sequence is TGTGCCAGCAGCCAAGATCGACAGCTACTCCATAACTATGGCTACACCTTC. This encodes CASSQDRQLLHNYGYTF.

The J gene is TRBJ2-2, the V gene TRBV6-5; perhaps TRBD2 as D (5 bases). This CDR3 has 14 amino acids. The germline V gene has CDR1 MNHEY and CDR2 SVGAGI. Trimming pared 6 bases from V and 7 bases from J, leaving 15 bases between. CDR3 region: CASRTPGSIGELFF. Written as DNA, the CDR3 is TGTGCCAGCAGGACACCGGGATCCATCGGGGAGCTGTTTTTT.

V is TRBV5-1 and J is TRBJ2-7, with no clear D. The ends were cut back, 2 bases at V and 0 bases at J, with 6 bases in the middle. Per germline, CDR1 SGHRS and CDR2 YFSETQ. The CDR3 extends over 13 amino acids. CDR3 in amino acids: CASSFYSSYEQYF. DNA of the CDR3: TGCGCCAGCAGCTTTTACAGCTCCTACGAGCAGTACTTC. Full variable domain (missing parts from reference TRBV5-1 and TRBJ2-7): KAGVTQTPRYLIKTRGQQVTLSCSPISGHRSVSWYQQTPGQGLQFLFEYFSETQRNKGNFPGRFSGRQFSNSRSEMNVSTLELGDSALYLCASSFYSSYEQYFGPGTRLTVT.

The chain uses TRBV27 and TRBJ1-5; tentative D call: TRBD1 (6 bases). V lost 5 bases and J 4 bases, leaving 18 bases between the germline ends. The CDR3 is 16 residues long. The germline V gene has CDR1 MNHEY and CDR2 SMNVEV (reference sequence). CDR3 residues: CASSLGGGGRNQPQHF. CDR3 DNA: TGTGCCAGCAGTCTGGGGGGCGGGGGAAGGAATCAGCCCCAGCATTTT.

This clone was observed a single time. The chain recombines TRBV7-8 with TRBJ2-1; D perhaps matches TRBD1 (6 bases). The CDR3 has 15 amino acids. Germline V gene lookup returns CDR1 SGHVS and CDR2 FQNEAQ. Trimming pared 1 base from V and 0 bases from J, leaving 7 bases between. The CDR3 loop reads CASSLVGGSYNEQFF. The CDR3 DNA reads as TGTGCCAGCAGCTTAGTAGGGGGCTCCTACAATGAGCAGTTCTTC.

The V and J genes are TRBV27 and TRBJ2-6; a possible D gene is TRBD1 (6 bases). V gave up 1 base and J gave up 0 bases, with 19 bases separating them. CDR1 MNHEY and CDR2 SMNVEV come from the germline V gene (reference sequence). The CDR3 is 20 amino acids. In nucleotides, the CDR3 is TGTGCCAGCAGTTTATTCGGGACAACCTCTCCCGCCTCTGGGGCCAACGTCCTGACTTTC. This encodes CASSLFGTTSPASGANVLTF.

The chain joins TRBV7-3 to TRBJ2-1; 8 nucleotides agree with TRBD2. Trimming cost V 4 bases and J 2 bases; bases outside gene matches: 13. The V gene's germline CDR1 is SGHTA and CDR2 FQGTGA. This CDR3 contains 18 residues. CDR3 loop: CASSSKGLGAGAYNEQFF. In DNA, the CDR3 is TGTGCCAGCAGCTCAAAGGGATTGGGAGCGGGAGCCTACAATGAGCAGTTCTTC.

This sequence joins TRBV28 and TRBJ1-4, with D possibly matching TRBD1 (5 bases). The CDR3 is 12 amino acids. Per germline, CDR1 MDHEN and CDR2 SYDVKM. Deletions cut 9 bases from V and 5 bases from J, with 10 bases between. The CDR3 here is CASQGGNEKLFF. In DNA form, the CDR3 reads TGTGCCAGTCAGGGAGGGAATGAAAAACTGTTTTTT. Complete variable domain (other parts from reference TRBV28 and TRBJ1-4): DVKVTQSSRYLVKRTGEKVFLECVQDMDHENMFWYRQDPGLGLRLIYFSYDVKMKEKGDIPEGYSVSREKKERFSLILESASTNQTSMYLCASQGGNEKLFFGSGTQLSVL.

The V and J genes are TRBV28 and TRBJ1-1; TRBD1 aligns across 7 bases. This CDR3 has 15 residues. V lost 5 bases and J lost 1; bases outside the gene matches: 7. Germline V gene lookup returns CDR1 MDHEN and CDR2 SYDVKM. DNA for the CDR3: TGTGCCAGCAGTCTTACAGGGGAACCGAACACTGAAGCTTTCTTT. Encoded protein: CASSLTGEPNTEAFF.

The V and J genes are TRBV5-1 and TRBJ2-2; TRBD2 agrees at 8 bases. Looked up from germline, CDR1 is SGHRS and CDR2 is YFSETQ. The CDR3 sequence is 18 residues long. V dropped 4 bases and J dropped 2; count of bases not matched to a gene: 13. CDR3 in DNA: TGCGCCAGCAGCCACGTGGGGACTAGAGGGTCCAACACCGGGGAGCTGTTTTTT. It is translated as CASSHVGTRGSNTGELFF. Full variable domain (outside the CDR3, taken from reference TRBV5-1 and TRBJ2-2): KAGVTQTPRYLIKTRGQQVTLSCSPISGHRSVSWYQQTPGQGLQFLFEYFSETQRNKGNFPGRFSGRQFSNSRSEMNVSTLELGDSALYLCASSHVGTRGSNTGELFFGEGSRLTVL.

The CDR3 sequence is CASSVRDSYTGELFF. The CDR3 DNA reads TGCGCCAGCAGTGTTAGGGACTCCTACACCGGGGAGCTGTTTTTT. The chain employs TRBV10-2 and TRBJ2-2; weak D call: TRBD2 (6 bases). This CDR3 region has 15 residues. Trimming removed 4 bases from V and 3 bases from J, with 12 bases in between. Germline loops: CDR1 WSHSY, CDR2 SAAADI.

The chain recombines TRBV6-4 with TRBJ2-2, with TRBD2 matching over 11 bases. Germline V gene data show CDR1 as MRHNA and CDR2 as SNTAGT. The J segment lost 0 bases and the V segment lost 3 bases, leaving 0 bases of the junction unmatched. The CDR3 length is 16 residues. CDR3 residues: CASSELAGANTGELFF. The CDR3 nucleotides are TGTGCCAGCAGTGAACTAGCGGGAGCGAACACCGGGGAGCTGTTTTTT.

The chain joins TRBV19 to TRBJ1-1, with D possibly TRBD1 on 6 matching bases. This CDR3 contains 14 residues. The germline V and J ends were trimmed by 3 bases and 1 base, with 9 bases remaining between them. Germline loops: CDR1 LNHDA, CDR2 SQIVND (reference sequence). The CDR3 nucleotides are TGTGCCAGTAGTATCAGGGGTACGAACACTGAAGCTTTCTTT. Translating gives CASSIRGTNTEAFF.

The chain uses TRBV7-3 and TRBJ2-2, with 7 bases matching TRBD2. Trimming removed 5 bases from V and 2 bases from J; junction bases left unmatched: 8. From germline, CDR1 is SGHTA and CDR2 FQGTGA. This CDR3 comprises 16 residues. The CDR3 sequence is CASSPLAVPNTGELFF. The DNA of the CDR3 is TGTGCCAGCAGCCCCCTAGCGGTCCCAAACACCGGGGAGCTGTTTTTT.